This T cell receptor (beta chain) was sequenced for a study of control samples from healthy donors and cancer patients. V was pared by 3 bases and J by 6 bases, with 6 bases between. The CDR3 runs 12 residues. The V gene's germline CDR1 is WSHSY and CDR2 SAAADI. Some clones are missing from TCRdb's copy, which holds only in-frame ones; the method was immunoSEQ multiplex PCR. The sample carries roughly 58,000 clones, more than 70% recorded once. The material sequenced was PBMCs. The gene calls are TRBV10-2 and TRBJ1-5; no clear D gene. This TCR was sampled from a woman in her sixties with lung cancer. CDR3 sequence: CASSDLSQPQHF. CDR3 in DNA: TGCGCCAGCAGTGATTTATCTCAGCCCCAGCATTTT.